Below are 12 T cell receptor beta chains sequenced from a single sample in a study of low-dose radiotherapy and immunotherapy resistance in tumors. Time point described: before trial treatment. First-strand cDNA relied on TRAV- and TRBV-specific primers spanning alpha and beta chains. TCR amplification ran 20 PCR cycles using constant-region and V-primer adapter primers. A single record per CDR3 protein comes from TCRdb applying MiXCR to the reads. The sample holds under 95,000 distinct CDR3 sequences, over 15% seen once. The input for sequencing was PBMCs, taken before treatment. The receptors here all came from a male donor with prostate cancer.

This clonotype was seen at least ten times. V is TRBV10-2 and J is TRBJ2-2; D gene ambiguous. CDR1 and CDR2 (germline): WSHSY, SAAADI. The CDR3 is made up of 13 amino acids. V was shortened by 7 bases and J by 4 bases, with 10 bases between the two germline ends. CDR3 nucleotides: TGCGCCAGCAACACAGACCTCACCGGGGAGCTGTTTTTT. It yields the protein CASNTDLTGELFF.

A word on this clonotype: This likely came from a read error, as a far larger clone is one base away. The rearrangement uses TRBV6-1 and TRBJ2-1, with D tentatively TRBD1 (6 bases). The germline gives CDR1 MNHNS, CDR2 SASEGT. This CDR3 is built from 17 residues. The CDR3 loop reads CAISDPPLTGGTDEQFF. The CDR3 nucleotides read TGCGCCATCAGTGATCCCCCTCTGACAGGAGGTACCGATGAGCAGTTCTTC.

V gene TRBV5-1 combines with J gene TRBJ2-1, with 10 positions matching TRBD2. The ends lost 7 bases at V and 2 bases at J; junction bases unmatched: 3. The length of the CDR3 is 14 residues. CDR1 and CDR2 (germline): SGHRS, YFSETQ. The DNA for the CDR3 is TGCGCCAGCCAGCGGGAGGGAACCTACAATGAGCAGTTCTTC. This translates into CASQREGTYNEQFF.

This clonotype was seen ten or more times. The chain links TRBV4-1 to TRBJ2-7; the D call may be TRBD1 or TRBD2 (5 bases each). Germline lookup yields CDR1 MGHRA and CDR2 YSYEKL. Trimming cost V 5 bases and J 3 bases, with 11 bases left between them. This CDR3 has 13 residues. The CDR3 sequence is CASSWDPSYEQYF. CDR3 bases: TGCGCCAGCAGCTGGGACCCCAGCTACGAGCAGTACTTC.

The V and J genes are TRBV6-6 and TRBJ2-5, with D unclear. Germline loops: CDR1 MNHNY, CDR2 SVGAGI (reference sequence). V dropped 11 bases and J dropped 1 base, with 11 bases sitting between them. The CDR3 consists of 12 residues. CDR3 in amino acids: CAHGQTQETQYF. The CDR3 DNA follows: TGTGCCCACGGGCAGACCCAAGAGACCCAGTACTTC.

This clonotype was detected many times. The rearrangement links TRBV7-8 to TRBJ1-1; D gene ambiguous. There are 13 residues in the CDR3. V lost 5 bases and J lost 10, with 17 bases in between. Germline CDR1 reads SGHVS; CDR2 reads FQNEAQ. CDR3 protein: CASSQLFGIGAFF. The CDR3 DNA sequence: TGTGCCAGCAGCCAACTATTCGGGATTGGAGCTTTCTTT.

This clonotype came up many times. J is TRBJ1-1 and V is TRBV11-2; tentative D call: TRBD1 (5 bases). The CDR3 is 17 amino acids. Deletions cut 1 base from V and 0 bases from J, with 15 bases between. Germline V gene sequence: CDR1 SGHAT, CDR2 FQNNGV. This chain's CDR3 is CASSLGGGRGMNTEAFF. The CDR3 DNA follows: TGTGCCAGCAGCTTAGGAGGAGGTCGGGGGATGAACACTGAAGCTTTCTTT.

This clonotype was recorded many times. The rearrangement links TRBV18 to TRBJ2-2, with D unclear. This CDR3 comprises 11 residues. CDR1 is KGHSH, CDR2 LQKENI, per germline. V was shortened by 9 bases and J by 6 bases, with 8 bases between the two germline ends. This chain's CDR3 is CASFVAGELFF. The CDR3, as DNA: TGTGCCAGTTTTGTCGCCGGGGAGCTGTTTTTT.

Ten or more counts support this clonotype. V and J are TRBV7-2 and TRBJ2-5; the match to TRBD2 covers 15 bases. This CDR3 spans 17 amino acids. In germline, CDR1 is SGHTA, CDR2 FQGNSA. V was clipped by 5 bases and J by 5 bases; unmatched bases: 9. The chain's CDR3 is CASSPPGLAGGRETQYF. The CDR3 DNA reads TGTGCCAGCAGCCCCCCCGGACTAGCGGGGGGGCGTGAGACCCAGTACTTC.

This clonotype was recorded at least ten times. CDR3 sequence: CASGDRGHVDTQYF. In DNA, the CDR3 is TGCGCCAGCGGAGACAGGGGGCACGTAGATACGCAGTATTTT. The rearrangement joins TRBV5-1 to TRBJ2-3; 10 bases agree with TRBD1. The germline V gene encodes CDR1 SGHRS and CDR2 YFSETQ. The CDR3 extends over 14 amino acids. V gave up 7 bases and J gave up 5 bases; unmatched junction bases: 7.

In nucleotides, the CDR3 is TGTGCCAGCAGTGACGTGAGAGGGGCCGGGGAGCTGTTTTTT. As protein: CASSDVRGAGELFF. The rearrangement joins TRBV6-6 to TRBJ2-2; D may correspond to TRBD1 or TRBD2 (5 bases each). Deletions cut 5 bases from V and 6 bases from J, with 13 bases between. The CDR3 is 14 amino acids. Germline CDR1 is MNHNY and CDR2 is SVGAGI (reference sequence).

This clonotype showed up many times. The chain couples TRBV6-2 or TRBV6-3 to TRBJ2-2, with a weak D call TRBD2 (6 bases). V dropped 1 base and J dropped 6 bases, with 12 bases sitting between them. The CDR3 is 15 residues long. Germline V gene sequence: CDR1 MNHEY, CDR2 SVGEGT. This chain's CDR3 is CASSYFTGEAGELFF. The DNA for the CDR3 is TGTGCCAGCAGTTACTTCACGGGGGAGGCCGGGGAGCTGTTTTTT.